These 22 T cell receptor beta chains were all obtained from the same sample, sequenced in a study of T cell changes during pregnancy in multiple sclerosis. Data came from immunoSEQ multiplex PCR; TCRdb stores just in-frame clones and leaves some out. Seen here are approximately 41,000 clones, 75% to 90% observed once, and the top ten hold approximately 1.2%. The sequenced sample was CD4+ T cells from peripheral blood mononuclear cells, obtained in the first trimester of pregnancy. All receptors come from a female donor with multiple sclerosis, enrolled in a pregnancy study.

V is TRBV7-9 and J is TRBJ1-3; possibly TRBD1 for D (6 bases). The germline gives CDR1 SEHNR, CDR2 FQNEAQ (reference sequence). There are 14 residues in the CDR3. V was pared by 1 base and J by 2 bases, with 6 bases between. The CDR3 sequence is CASSLGTAGNTIYF. In nucleotides, the CDR3 is TGTGCCAGCAGCTTAGGGACAGCTGGAAACACCATATATTTT.

The V and J genes are TRBV5-1 and TRBJ2-1; possible D gene TRBD2, 5 bases. In germline, CDR1 is SGHRS, CDR2 YFSETQ. V was shortened by 0 bases and J by 6 bases, with 13 bases between the two germline ends. The CDR3 spans 15 residues. The CDR3 protein is CASSLGTLDFNEQFF. CDR3 in DNA: TGCGCCAGCAGCTTGGGAACCCTGGACTTCAATGAGCAGTTCTTC. Using reference TRBV5-1 and TRBJ2-1 for the parts outside the CDR3, the full variable domain is KAGVTQTPRYLIKTRGQQVTLSCSPISGHRSVSWYQQTPGQGLQFLFEYFSETQRNKGNFPGRFSGRQFSNSRSEMNVSTLELGDSALYLCASSLGTLDFNEQFFGPGTRLTVL.

The chain combines TRBV6-5 with TRBJ1-1; 10 positions match TRBD1. This CDR3 contains 13 residues. J gave up 4 bases and V 4 bases, and 0 bases lay outside the gene matches. CDR1 is MNHEY, CDR2 SVGAGI, per germline. The chain's CDR3 is CASSWDRGTEAFF. In DNA form, the CDR3 reads TGTGCCAGCAGTTGGGACAGGGGCACTGAAGCTTTCTTT.

The V gene is TRBV4-1, the J gene TRBJ2-5; 8 nucleotides line up with TRBD1. The V segment lost 0 bases and the J segment 5 bases; nucleotides outside the gene matches: 5. Germline CDR1 is MGHRA and CDR2 is YSYEKL. The CDR3 has 15 amino acids. In nucleotides, the CDR3 is TGCGCCAGCAGCCAAGAAAACAGGGGGATGGAGACCCAGTACTTC. It yields the protein CASSQENRGMETQYF.

As DNA, the CDR3 is TGCGCCAGCAGCCTTGGGGTTGGGGGGGGCTACGAGCAGTACTTC. It encodes CASSLGVGGGYEQYF. The rearrangement links TRBV5-1 to TRBJ2-7, with 7 bases aligning to TRBD2. The CDR3 runs to 15 residues. V trimming: 4 bases; J trimming: 3 bases; junction bases outside the gene matches: 10. Germline values: CDR1 SGHRS, CDR2 YFSETQ.

The chain recombines TRBV11-3 with TRBJ2-1; TRBD1 is a possible D gene (6 bases). The germline CDR1 and CDR2 sequences are SGHNT and YENEEA. The ends were cut back, 4 bases at V and 2 bases at J, with 9 bases in the middle. CDR3 length: 14 amino acids. CDR3 DNA sequence: TGTGCCAGCAGCTCGACAGGTACCTACAATGAGCAGTTCTTC. Translating it yields CASSSTGTYNEQFF. Together with reference TRBV11-3 and TRBJ2-1, the CDR3 gives the full variable domain: EAGVVQSPRYKIIEKKQPVAFWCNPISGHNTLYWYLQNLGQGPELLIRYENEEAVDDSQLPKDRFSAERLKGVDSTLKIQPAELGDSAVYLCASSSTGTYNEQFFGPGTRLTVL.

The chain is built from TRBV7-3 and TRBJ2-3; D gene uncertain. Trimming pared 4 bases from V and 2 bases from J, leaving 10 bases between. There are 14 residues in the CDR3. Per the germline V gene, CDR1 is SGHTA and CDR2 is FQGTGA. Written as DNA, the CDR3 is TGTGCCAGCAGCTCGTACCGGGTCACAGATACGCAGTATTTT. Translation gives CASSSYRVTDTQYF.

The chain carries TRBV9 and TRBJ2-2; 10 bases line up with TRBD2. Germline CDR1 SGDLS, CDR2 YYNGEE. The length of the CDR3 is 17 residues. Germline trimming cut 0 bases from V and 4 bases from J; bases unmatched to any gene: 6. The CDR3 region has the DNA TGTGCCAGCAGCGTAGCGCCTAGCGGGAGCGGCACCGGGGAGCTGTTTTTT. It translates to CASSVAPSGSGTGELFF. Full variable domain (remainder filled in from reference TRBV9 and TRBJ2-2): DSGVTQTPKHLITATGQRVTLRCSPRSGDLSVYWYQQSLDQGLQFLIQYYNGEERAKGNILERFSAQQFPDLHSELNLSSLELGDSALYFCASSVAPSGSGTGELFFGEGSRLTVL.

This rearrangement joins TRBV27 to TRBJ2-2; TRBD1 matches at 7 bases. This CDR3 spans 16 amino acids. Germline CDR1 and CDR2: MNHEY and SMNVEV (reference sequence). The V gene end was trimmed by 5 bases and the J gene end by 0 bases; junction bases not matched to a gene: 6. In DNA form, the CDR3 reads TGTGCCAGCAGTCCGGGGACAGCCGCGAACACCGGGGAGCTGTTTTTT. This gives the protein CASSPGTAANTGELFF.

The rearrangement joins TRBV29-1 to TRBJ2-1, with TRBD1 matching 9 bases. The CDR3 runs to 14 residues. Germline lookup yields CDR1 SQVTM and CDR2 ANQGSEA. With V trimmed by 6 bases and J by 2 bases, 5 bases remained unmatched. CDR3 residues: CSVRDRDTYNEQFF. The CDR3 bases are TGCAGCGTGCGGGACAGGGACACCTACAATGAGCAGTTCTTC.

The chain has TRBV5-1 and TRBJ1-2, with a possible D match to TRBD1 (6 bases). Germline values: CDR1 SGHRS, CDR2 YFSETQ. Trimming stripped 0 bases from V and 8 bases from J, with 14 bases between. This CDR3 contains 14 residues. CDR3 sequence reads: CASSLGGGARGYTF. The CDR3, as DNA: TGCGCCAGCAGCTTGGGAGGGGGGGCGCGAGGCTACACCTTC.

The chain has TRBV19 and TRBJ2-3; TRBD2 might be the D (5 bases). Per the germline V gene, CDR1 is LNHDA and CDR2 is SQIVND (reference sequence). V was cut by 6 bases and J by 8 bases, with 24 bases left in between. This CDR3 spans 16 amino acids. The CDR3 sequence is CASSKVFATAAGTQYF. CDR3 nucleotide sequence: TGTGCCAGTAGCAAAGTATTTGCGACCGCCGCGGGTACGCAGTATTTT.

This rearrangement joins TRBV12-5 to TRBJ1-2; 8 nucleotides line up with TRBD1. The CDR3 consists of 13 residues. Germline values: CDR1 LGHNT, CDR2 FRNRAP. Trimming at V came to 1 base and at J to 8 bases, leaving 3 bases not matched to a gene. The CDR3 DNA reads TGTGCTAGTGGTTTGGGGACAGGGCTCGGCTACACCTTC. Its translation: CASGLGTGLGYTF.

The chain uses TRBV4-3 and TRBJ2-5, with TRBD1 matching over 8 bases. CDR3 length: 15 residues. With 3 bases clipped from V and 2 bases from J, the junction kept 5 bases outside the gene matches. Per germline, CDR1 LGHNA and CDR2 YSLEER. Written as DNA, the CDR3 is TGCGCCAGCAGCCACCATGGACAGGGACAAGAGACCCAGTACTTC. Its translation: CASSHHGQGQETQYF.

This clone was seen a single time. The chain carries TRBV10-1 and TRBJ2-7; a possible D gene is TRBD1 (5 bases). Deletions cut 6 bases from V and 0 bases from J, with 12 bases between. Germline-derived CDR1 and CDR2 are WNHNN and SYGVQD (reference sequence). The length of the CDR3 is 14 residues. CDR3 residues: CASSEQASSYEQYF. CDR3 sequence (DNA): TGCGCCAGCAGCGAACAGGCGAGCTCCTACGAGCAGTACTTC.

The chain carries TRBV5-1 and TRBJ2-5, with 9 positions matching TRBD2. The CDR3 contains 15 residues. With V trimmed by 2 bases and J by 0 bases, 2 bases remained unmatched. The germline V gene encodes CDR1 SGHRS and CDR2 YFSETQ. CDR3 amino acids: CASSFLAGNQETQYF. For the CDR3, the DNA is TGCGCCAGCAGCTTCCTAGCGGGGAACCAAGAGACCCAGTACTTC.

The V and J genes are TRBV6-5 and TRBJ1-1, with D unclear. Germline values: CDR1 MNHEY, CDR2 SVGAGI. V was clipped by 6 bases and J by 0 bases, with 11 bases between them. This CDR3 has 14 residues. CDR3 nucleotide sequence: TGTGCCAGCAGGCAGACACTGTTGAACACTGAAGCTTTCTTT. This sequence encodes CASRQTLLNTEAFF.

In its sample, this clone was seen once. The chain recombines TRBV5-1 with TRBJ2-7, with a possible D match to TRBD1 (7 bases). In germline, CDR1 is SGHRS, CDR2 YFSETQ. The CDR3 length is 14 residues. Trimming removed 1 base at V and 2 bases at J, with 10 bases between. The DNA for the CDR3 is TGCGCCAGCAGCTTGCAGGGGGGAACCTACGAGCAGTACTTC. It codes for CASSLQGGTYEQYF.

The chain employs TRBV5-1 and TRBJ2-7; 9 nucleotides line up with TRBD2. This CDR3 comprises 15 residues. From germline, CDR1 is SGHRS and CDR2 YFSETQ. V gave up 6 bases and J gave up 5 bases; unmatched junction bases: 12. CDR3 sequence reads: CASTSPGLAPNEQYF. CDR3 sequence (DNA): TGCGCCAGCACCTCTCCGGGACTAGCACCTAACGAGCAGTACTTC.

The V and J genes are TRBV2 and TRBJ2-2, with 7 bases lining up with TRBD1. The CDR3 runs 18 residues. Per the germline V gene, CDR1 is SNHLY and CDR2 is FYNNEI. The J segment lost 0 bases and the V segment lost 4 bases, leaving 11 bases of the junction unmatched. The CDR3 DNA sequence: TGTGCCAGCAGTGCCTTCCCACCGGGACAGTCGAACACCGGGGAGCTGTTTTTT. It yields the protein CASSAFPPGQSNTGELFF.

There are a few counts of this clone. CDR3 DNA: TGTGCCAGCAGCCCGCTAGCGGGAGGGTTCCACACAGATACGCAGTATTTT. This sequence encodes CASSPLAGGFHTDTQYF. This chain links TRBV14 with TRBJ2-3; 12 bases are a match to TRBD2. The CDR3 covers 17 residues. J gave up 2 bases and V 4 bases, and 7 bases lay outside the gene matches. CDR1 SGHDN and CDR2 FVKESK come from the germline V gene.

The chain employs TRBV27 and TRBJ1-5; D is ambiguous. The germline V gene encodes CDR1 MNHEY and CDR2 SMNVEV (reference sequence). The CDR3 totals 12 residues. Deletions cut 8 bases from V and 1 base from J, with 6 bases between. The CDR3 sequence is CASGESNQPQHF. The CDR3 coding sequence is TGTGCCAGCGGAGAGAGCAATCAGCCCCAGCATTTT.